The entry below gives a single TCR beta chain sequence along with its context. The antigen is undetermined. The Oncomine TCR Beta short-read assay was applied to DNA of cultured CD4+ T cells. TCRdb recomputed calls from the PCR reads with MiXCR, one row per CDR3 protein. The sample lists under 15,000 distinct CDR3 sequences, around a third occurring once. This CDR3 has 15 amino acids. Trimming removed 1 base from V and 5 bases from J; junction bases left unmatched: 7. Germline V gives CDR1 DFQATT, CDR2 SNEGSKA (reference sequence). This sample stems from a study of vaccination and CD4 T cells after COVID-19. Turning to the study itself: At a median about 99 days (range 35 to 161) after diagnosis, post-COVID samples were drawn.

Documented treatment: roughly 10-day PBMC culture with coronavirus spike peptide pools or control peptides (ViraFEST assay). Fresh IL-2 medium was used to replace half of the medium on days 3 and 7. The source material was cultured CD4+ T cells from blood. The source of this sequence is a human donor with COVID-19. The chain recombines TRBV20-1 with TRBJ1-4; TRBD1 aligns across 7 bases. The CDR3 nucleotides read TGCAGTGCTAGAGCCCCAGGGGGGGGGAATGAAAAACTGTTTTTT. Protein product: CSARAPGGGNEKLFF.